Below, 19 T cell receptor beta chains from the same sample are listed, as sequenced in a study of T cell repertoires in cytomegalovirus infection. These receptors are not linked to any known antigen. Each CDR3 protein gets one entry after TCRdb re-called the reads with MiXCR. The profile shows a few hundred thousand distinct CDR3 sequences, approximately 25% of them singletons. The sequences come from cultured PBMCs, collected from culture after CMV antigen stimulation. The receptor set was obtained from a human donor in good health (CMV status not recorded). Some clones in this sample may be carry-over from other donors' samples.

This clonotype turned up a few times. The gene calls are TRBV11-2 and TRBJ1-2; D gene unclear. This CDR3 region has 14 residues. The V end lost 2 bases, the J end lost 6 bases, and 13 bases lay between the germline ends. The V gene's germline CDR1 is SGHAT and CDR2 FQNNGV. The CDR3 DNA is TGTGCCAGCAGCTTAAATCTTGGTCTAGATGGCTACACCTTC. Translation gives CASSLNLGLDGYTF.

This clonotype was counted a few times. The chain is built from TRBV7-9 and TRBJ2-5; 12 nucleotides match TRBD1. From germline, CDR1 is SEHNR and CDR2 FQNEAQ (reference sequence). V gave up 5 bases and J gave up 3 bases; unmatched junction bases: 7. The CDR3 runs 16 residues. The CDR3 DNA reads as TGTGCCAGCAGCACGGGACAGGGGGCAGGAGAAGAGACCCAGTACTTC. Residues: CASSTGQGAGEETQYF.

In its sample, this clonotype was seen a few times. CDR3 residues: CASSEEGTTYGYTF. For the CDR3, the DNA is TGTGCCAGCAGTGAAGAAGGGACCACCTATGGCTACACCTTC. This chain links TRBV2 with TRBJ1-2, with D possibly being TRBD1 (5 bases). The CDR3 sequence is 14 residues long. Looked up from germline, CDR1 is SNHLY and CDR2 is FYNNEI. V lost 1 base, J lost 4 bases, and 10 bases lay in between.

This clonotype was detected ten times or more. V and J are TRBV12-3 or TRBV12-4 and TRBJ2-1; 15 bases agree with TRBD2. This CDR3 spans 18 amino acids. J gave up 0 bases and V 3 bases, and 3 bases lay outside the gene matches. CDR3 in amino acids: CASSLGTSGGSSYNEQFF. CDR3 in DNA: TGTGCCAGCAGTTTGGGGACTAGCGGGGGGAGCTCCTACAATGAGCAGTTCTTC.

The V and J genes are TRBV11-3 and TRBJ1-6; tentatively, D is TRBD1 (6 bases). Germline V CDR1 and CDR2: SGHNT, YENEEA. This CDR3 is 15 amino acids long. The V end lost 4 bases, the J end lost 5 bases, and 12 bases lay between the germline ends. CDR3 loop: CASSWRGTDNSPLHF. CDR3 bases: TGTGCCAGCAGCTGGAGGGGGACGGATAATTCACCCCTCCACTTT.

This clonotype was counted between two and nine times. The chain carries TRBV5-4 and TRBJ2-1, with 7 bases identical to TRBD2. The CDR3 sequence is 16 residues long. Unmatched junction bases numbered 12, after V lost 0 bases and J lost 9 bases. From germline, CDR1 is SGHNT and CDR2 YYREEE (reference sequence). CDR3 DNA sequence: TGTGCCAGCAGCTTGGCCGGAGGGAGGGCCCCCACTGAGCAGTTCTTC. As protein: CASSLAGGRAPTEQFF.

As for this clonotype: Being one base from a much bigger clone, this may be a read error. V gene TRBV7-2 combines with J gene TRBJ1-5; D is perhaps TRBD1 (6 bases). The CDR3 sequence is 13 residues long. Per the germline V gene, CDR1 is SGHTA and CDR2 is FQGNSA. This CDR3 is CASSLTGRQHQHF. The CDR3 DNA is TGTGCCAGCAGCTTAACAGGGCGGCAGCACCAGCATTTT.

The rearrangement links TRBV24-1 to TRBJ2-1; TRBD1 agrees at 8 bases. The germline V gene encodes CDR1 KGHDR and CDR2 SFDVKD. J gave up 2 bases and V 2 bases, and 7 bases lay outside the gene matches. The CDR3 is 17 amino acids. CDR3 in amino acids: CATSDSRDRRPYNEQFF. Written as DNA, the CDR3 is TGTGCCACCAGTGATTCCCGGGACAGGAGACCCTACAATGAGCAGTTCTTC.

The chain links TRBV7-9 to TRBJ2-3, with D possibly TRBD1 on 6 matching bases. There are 15 residues in the CDR3. Germline V CDR1 and CDR2: SEHNR, FQNEAQ (reference sequence). V shed 5 bases and J shed 5 bases, with 17 bases lying between them. CDR3 in amino acids: CASSPRGDRLDTQYF. DNA for the CDR3: TGTGCCAGCAGCCCCAGGGGAGATCGGTTAGATACGCAGTATTTT.

As concerns this clonotype: This may stem from a read error, because a much larger clone lies one nucleotide away. As the CDR3 is not closed by the conserved phenylalanine or tryptophan, this likely results from a read error. The chain is built from TRBV7-2 and TRBJ1-2, with unresolved D. The V end lost 5 bases, the J end lost 7 bases, and 14 bases lay between the germline ends. Germline V CDR1 and CDR2: SGHTA, FQGNSA. The CDR3 length is 13 residues. The CDR3, as DNA: TGTGCCAGCAGCCTGAATGGGAATCCTGGCTACACCCTC. Its protein product is CASSLNGNPGYTL.

V usage is TRBV7-4 and J usage is TRBJ2-5; TRBD2 matches at 14 bases. Germline CDR1 reads SGHVT; CDR2 reads SQSDAQ. V lost 3 bases and J lost 5; bases outside the gene matches: 8. This CDR3 contains 17 residues. The CDR3: CASSFGTSGRPRETQYF. CDR3 DNA sequence: TGTGCCAGCAGCTTTGGGACTAGCGGGAGACCTCGGGAGACCCAGTACTTC.

This clonotype was detected a few times. J is TRBJ1-5 and V is TRBV19, with 8 bases fitting TRBD1. Germline CDR1 reads LNHDA; CDR2 reads SQIVND (reference sequence). After removal of 8 bases from V and 4 bases from J, the junction contained 10 bases not matched to a gene. The CDR3 extends over 15 amino acids. The CDR3 sequence is CASRYRDRINQPQHF. CDR3 bases: TGTGCCAGTCGGTACCGGGACAGGATAAATCAGCCCCAGCATTTT.

This clonotype was detected once. The V gene is TRBV6-5, the J gene TRBJ2-5; 11 bases line up with TRBD2. The CDR3 is made up of 15 amino acids. CDR1 and CDR2 (germline): MNHEY, SVGAGI. Losses at the gene ends were 6 bases for V and 8 bases for J; bases not matched to a gene: 11. CDR3 in amino acids: CASRETSGSPGTQYF. CDR3 bases: TGTGCCAGCAGGGAAACTAGCGGGAGCCCTGGAACCCAGTACTTC.

The CDR3 DNA reads as TGTGCCAGCAGTTTAGGCGGGGACAGCTCCTACGAGCAGTACTTC. Residues: CASSLGGDSSYEQYF. This chain connects TRBV12-3 or TRBV12-4 to TRBJ2-7, with D possibly matching TRBD1 (7 bases). Trimming removed 1 base at V and 0 bases at J, with 10 bases between. This CDR3 is 15 amino acids long.

J is TRBJ2-3 and V is TRBV29-1; maybe TRBD2 (6 bases). CDR3 length: 12 residues. Germline assignment: CDR1 SQVTM and CDR2 ANQGSEA. Trimming cost V 4 bases and J 4 bases, with 9 bases left between them. CDR3 residues: CSVVAGSDTQYF. The CDR3 DNA reads as TGCAGCGTTGTCGCGGGGTCAGATACGCAGTATTTT.

This clonotype was seen ten or more times. V and J are TRBV7-7 and TRBJ2-5; D remains ambiguous. V dropped 1 base and J dropped 7 bases, with 16 bases sitting between them. Germline assignment: CDR1 SSHAT and CDR2 FNYEAQ (reference sequence). The CDR3 is 15 residues long. The CDR3 protein is CASSLGRPGEGTQYF. CDR3 nucleotides: TGTGCCAGCAGCTTAGGGCGCCCTGGGGAAGGGACCCAGTACTTC.

The rearrangement uses TRBV10-3 and TRBJ2-7; perhaps TRBD2 as D (6 bases). V dropped 1 base and J dropped 5 bases, with 15 bases sitting between them. The CDR3 consists of 15 residues. Germline V lookup: CDR1 ENHRY, CDR2 SYGVKD. In DNA form, the CDR3 reads TGTGCCATCAGTGAGTTGACGGGAGATTCTCACGAGCAGTACTTC. This translates into CAISELTGDSHEQYF.

This clonotype was counted only a few times. The chain couples TRBV6-5 to TRBJ2-1; D not resolved. The CDR3 has 16 amino acids. Trimming removed 0 bases from V and 0 bases from J, with 9 bases in between. CDR1 is MNHEY, CDR2 SVGAGI, per germline. The CDR3 reads CASSYSWEFSYNEQFF. CDR3 DNA sequence: TGTGCCAGCAGTTACTCCTGGGAATTCTCCTACAATGAGCAGTTCTTC.

The chain recombines TRBV29-1 with TRBJ2-7, with 7 bases matching TRBD2. The CDR3 spans 15 residues. V lost 4 bases to trimming and J lost 7 bases; unmatched junction nucleotides: 16. Per germline, CDR1 SQVTM and CDR2 ANQGSEA. For the CDR3, the DNA is TGCAGCGTTGGCAGAGCGGGATCCGGCCGTAGGGAGCAGTACTTC. It encodes CSVGRAGSGRREQYF.